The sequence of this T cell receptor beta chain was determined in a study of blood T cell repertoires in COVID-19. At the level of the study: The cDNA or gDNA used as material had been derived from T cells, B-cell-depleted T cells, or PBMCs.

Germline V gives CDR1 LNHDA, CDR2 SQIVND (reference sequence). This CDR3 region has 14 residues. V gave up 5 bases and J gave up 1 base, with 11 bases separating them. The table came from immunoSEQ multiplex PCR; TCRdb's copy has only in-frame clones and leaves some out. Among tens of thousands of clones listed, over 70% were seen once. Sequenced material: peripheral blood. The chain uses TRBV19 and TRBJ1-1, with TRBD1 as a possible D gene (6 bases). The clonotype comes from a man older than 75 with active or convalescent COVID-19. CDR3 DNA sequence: TGTGCCAGTAGTTCAACAGGGTGGAACACTGAAGCTTTCTTT. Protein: CASSSTGWNTEAFF.